These 7 T cell receptor beta chains were sequenced from one sample in a study of shared clonotypes between healthy human individuals. The data were produced by immunoSEQ multiplex PCR, yet TCRdb's version contains in-frame clones alone and is incomplete. The table shows roughly 2.2 million clones, with 85% to 95% occurring only once. The specimen sequenced was naive CD4+ T cells from PBMCs. The subset here: CD45RA+ positively selected. The receptors were sampled from a young man in good health. Some clones in this sample may be carry-over from other donors' samples.

The chain has TRBV7-8 and TRBJ2-1; TRBD2 matches at 9 bases. The CDR3 covers 17 residues. Per germline, CDR1 SGHVS and CDR2 FQNEAQ. V shed 7 bases and J 4 bases; nucleotides not matched to a gene: 14. For the CDR3, the DNA is TGTGCCAGCAAGTCTCTTAGCGGGAGCCTAGCTTACAATGAGCAGTTCTTC. Translated: CASKSLSGSLAYNEQFF.

This clone was seen once. The J gene is TRBJ2-3, the V gene TRBV6-1; 7 positions match TRBD1. This CDR3 has 15 residues. From germline, CDR1 is MNHNS and CDR2 SASEGT. Trimming cost V 3 bases and J 4 bases; bases outside gene matches: 7. In DNA, the CDR3 is TGTGCCAGCAGTGACCGGGACAGAGGGGCAGATACGCAGTATTTT. Translated: CASSDRDRGADTQYF.

The chain uses TRBV18 and TRBJ2-7; a possible D gene is TRBD1 (8 bases). The CDR3 has 15 residues. The V and J ends lost 3 bases and 3 bases respectively, with 15 bases between them. Germline V gives CDR1 KGHSH, CDR2 LQKENI. CDR3 sequence: CASSPGGTGGYEQYF. For the CDR3, the DNA is TGTGCCAGCTCACCGGGGGGGACAGGTGGCTACGAGCAGTACTTC. Together with reference TRBV18 and TRBJ2-7, the CDR3 gives the full variable domain: NAGVMQNPRHLVRRRGQEARLRCSPMKGHSHVYWYRQLPEEGLKFMVYLQKENIIDESGMPKERFSAEFPKEGPSILRIQQVVRGDSAAYFCASSPGGTGGYEQYFGPGTRLTVT.

The CDR3, as DNA: TGTGCCAGCAGTGCCGGGACAGGGGAGGAGGGCTACACCTTC. Translation: CASSAGTGEEGYTF. This chain connects TRBV6-1 to TRBJ1-2; 10 nucleotides match TRBD1. The germline CDR1 and CDR2 sequences are MNHNS and SASEGT. The CDR3 contains 14 residues. With V trimmed by 4 bases and J by 8 bases, 7 bases remained unmatched.

This chain joins TRBV19 and TRBJ2-2; D is unresolved. The CDR3 sequence is 12 residues long. Trimming took 3 bases from V and 9 from J, leaving 8 bases between them. Per germline, CDR1 LNHDA and CDR2 SQIVND (reference sequence). This CDR3 reads CASSIRARELFF. Here the CDR3 DNA reads TGTGCCAGTAGTATCCGGGCCAGGGAGCTGTTTTTT.

In this sample, this clone turned up a few times. V usage is TRBV28 and J usage is TRBJ2-7; 13 bases are shared with TRBD2. The CDR3 length is 13 residues. With V trimmed by 6 bases and J by 7 bases, 3 bases remained unmatched. Germline CDR1 reads MDHEN; CDR2 reads SYDVKM. The DNA of the CDR3 is TGTGCCAGCAGGGAGGGACTAGCGGGGGAGCAGTACTTC. It yields the protein CASREGLAGEQYF. Together with reference TRBV28 and TRBJ2-7, the CDR3 gives the full variable domain: DVKVTQSSRYLVKRTGEKVFLECVQDMDHENMFWYRQDPGLGLRLIYFSYDVKMKEKGDIPEGYSVSREKKERFSLILESASTNQTSMYLCASREGLAGEQYFGPGTRLTVT.

This rearrangement joins TRBV4-1 to TRBJ1-1, with TRBD1 matching 9 bases. This CDR3 has 15 amino acids. V shed 4 bases, J shed 10 bases, and the junction held 13 bases outside the gene matches. Germline CDR1 and CDR2: MGHRA and YSYEKL. The CDR3, as DNA: TGCGCCAGCAGCCCAGAAGCGACAGGGGGTTTTCGAGCTTTCTTT. Encoded protein: CASSPEATGGFRAFF.